This is a list of T cell receptor beta chains from one sample in a study of control samples from healthy donors and cancer patients. TCRdb keeps only in-frame clones here, not all; method: immunoSEQ multiplex PCR. The sample shows fewer than 95,000 clones, approximately 90% of them seen only once. Sample: blood. Source of these receptors: a woman in her forties or fifties in good health. CDR3s include the opening cysteine and the closing phenylalanine or tryptophan. Each record gives: V gene, clone size, D gene, CDR3 length, J gene, CDR3 DNA, CDR3 protein. D genes are given only for firm matches. Some rows have no size entry. The others give once, few or many, or a class for an expanded clone.

>TRBV7-3|NA|NA|15|TRBJ2-6
TGTGCCAGCAGCTCCTCCCTCTCTGGGGCCAACGTCCTGACTTTC
CASSSSLSGANVLTF
>TRBV7-6|once|NA|13|TRBJ2-5
TGTGCCAGCAGCAACCCCAAGGGGGAGACCCAGTACTTC
CASSNPKGETQYF
>TRBV28|NA|NA|14|TRBJ2-1
TGTGCCAGCAGTTTAAATCTAGTTGGCTATGAGCAGTTCTTC
CASSLNLVGYEQFF
>TRBV28|NA|NA|13|TRBJ2-7
TGTGCCAGCATTCCACCTGTGGGGTACGAGCAGTACTTC
CASIPPVGYEQYF
>TRBV29-1|NA|TRBD2|14|TRBJ2-7
TGCAGCGTTGCGCTACTAGCGGGAGCCTACGAGCAGTACTTC
CSVALLAGAYEQYF
>TRBV4-3|NA|NA|16|TRBJ1-2
TGCGCCAGCAGCCAAGATCTACCGGCGGGAATTTATGGCTACACCTTC
CASSQDLPAGIYGYTF
>TRBV7-2|NA|TRBD1|16|TRBJ1-1
TGTGCCAGCAGCACCCGGGACAGGGTGGTTGGTACTGAAGCTTTCTTT
CASSTRDRVVGTEAFF
>TRBV5-7|NA|NA|19|TRBJ2-2
TGTGCCAGCAGCTTGGAGTGTTTAAGGAGGGGCCATAACACCGGGGAGCTGTTTTTT
CASSLECLRRGHNTGELFF
>TRBV7-8|NA|NA|16|TRBJ2-1
TGTGCCAGCAGCTTCCCGCGACTAGCAGGGGGCAATGAGCAGTTCTTC
CASSFPRLAGGNEQFF
>TRBV9|NA|NA|16|TRBJ2-5
TGTGCCAGCAGCTCAGGGGGGGCGGGGGATTCCCGGACCCAGTACTTC
CASSSGGAGDSRTQYF
>TRBV3-1/TRBV3-2|NA|TRBD2|20|TRBJ2-3
TGTGCCAGCAGCCAAGTCGCGGGACCCGAGTGGACTAGCGGGAGGAATACGCAGTATTTT
CASSQVAGPEWTSGRNTQYF
>TRBV7-9|NA|TRBD1|13|TRBJ1-5
TGTGCCAGCAGCCCAGGGGGCGGTCAGCCCCAGCATTTT
CASSPGGGQPQHF
>TRBV25-1|NA|NA|16|TRBJ2-4
TGTGCCAGCAGTGACTGGGGGGCTGGGGCCAAAAACATTCAGTACTTC
CASSDWGAGAKNIQYF
>TRBV4-1|NA|TRBD2|18|TRBJ2-3
TGCGCCAGCAGCCAACTCCCAAGGACTAGCGGGAATGTAGATACGCAGTATTTT
CASSQLPRTSGNVDTQYF
>TRBV5-4|NA|NA|15|TRBJ2-7
TGTGCCAGCAGCTTGGGGACGTCGTACTCCTACGAGCAGTACTTC
CASSLGTSYSYEQYF
>TRBV7-9|few|NA|15|TRBJ2-5
TGTGCCAGCAGCGCTAACCGGGTCCTAGGGGAGACCCAGTACTTC
CASSANRVLGETQYF
>TRBV28|NA|NA|12|TRBJ2-7
TGTGCCAGCAGTCCTAGTGCTTACGAGCAGTACTTC
CASSPSAYEQYF
>TRBV7-9|NA|NA|13|TRBJ1-5
TGTGCCAGCAGCCCTAACGCAGGTCAGCCCCAGCATTTT
CASSPNAGQPQHF
>TRBV4-3|once|TRBD1|16|TRBJ2-3
TGCGCCAGCAGCCAGGCGACAGGGGGGGGCACAGATACGCAGTATTTT
CASSQATGGGTDTQYF
>TRBV11-2|NA|TRBD1|11|TRBJ1-2
TGTGCCTCGGGACAGGGGAATGGCTACACCTTC
CASGQGNGYTF
>TRBV25-1|NA|NA|15|TRBJ2-7
TGTGCCAGCAGTGCACCGGGACTCTCGTTTTTAGGGCAGTACTTC
CASSAPGLSFLGQYF
>TRBV7-9|once|NA|12|TRBJ2-2
TGTGCCAGCAGCTTATACGGCGGGGAGCTGTTTTTT
CASSLYGGELFF
>TRBV5-8|NA|TRBD2|15|TRBJ2-1
TGTGCCAGCAGCCCAGGACTAGCGGGGATCAATGAGCAGTTCTTC
CASSPGLAGINEQFF
>TRBV19|NA|NA|15|TRBJ2-5
TGTGCCAGTAGTCCCACGAGCGGTGGGGGGGAGACCCAGTACTTC
CASSPTSGGGETQYF
>TRBV28|NA|NA|16|TRBJ1-2
TGTGCCAGCAGTTCCCAAAGAGAGGGCAGGGTAGGCGGCTACACCTTC
CASSSQREGRVGGYTF
>TRBV28|NA|TRBD1|17|TRBJ2-7
TGTGCCAGCGGAGGGGACAGGGCTTTGCTGGGGCTGTACGAGCAGTACTTC
CASGGDRALLGLYEQYF
>TRBV5-1|NA|NA|16|TRBJ1-1
TGCGCCAGCAGCTCGTACCTGTGGACAGAAAACACTGAAGCTTTCTTT
CASSSYLWTENTEAFF